The source of this T cell receptor (beta chain) is a study of blood T cells in healthy people across ages. The overall study: Through template switching, about one barcoded beta molecule was captured per two T cells, as measured in model experiments.

This CDR3 is 16 amino acids long. The V gene's germline CDR1 is MGHRA and CDR2 YSYEKL. Trimming took 3 bases from V and 5 from J, leaving 16 bases between them. Through a sample-barcoded 5' primer and a J-beta primer mix, a second PCR was run for roughly 7 to 12 cycles. Via MiXCR, TCRdb re-called the 5' RACE reads, giving one row per CDR3 protein. The sample has 1.5 million to 2 million distinct CDR3 sequences, about 35% seen once. Material: blood. The clonotype originates from a young woman in good health. The chain has TRBV4-1 and TRBJ1-4; the D gene is possibly TRBD1 (5 bases). CDR3 DNA sequence: TGCGCCAGCAGCCACAGCCACAGGACCGAGAATGAAAAACTGTTTTTT. Protein: CASSHSHRTENEKLFF.